What follows are 22 T cell receptor beta chains derived from one specimen sequenced in a study of shared clonotypes between healthy human individuals. The data were produced by immunoSEQ multiplex PCR, yet TCRdb's version contains in-frame clones alone and is incomplete. Of around 2.5 million clones detected, over 85% appear once; the ten largest clones hold around 0.37%. Source material: naive CD4+ T cells from PBMCs. Regarding subset: CD45RA+ positively selected. The receptors come from a man aged 18 to 29 in good health. Some clones in this sample may be carry-over from other donors' samples.

The chain recombines TRBV6-5 with TRBJ2-2, with a tentative D call TRBD1 (6 bases). The CDR3 totals 15 residues. The V gene lost 5 bases and the J gene lost 3 bases, with 13 bases spanning the gap. Germline CDR1 is MNHEY and CDR2 is SVGAGI. DNA of the CDR3: TGTGCCAGCAGTCAACTACAGGGAGACACCGGGGAGCTGTTTTTT. This codes for CASSQLQGDTGELFF.

As regards this clone: Other DNA variants within this sample encode the same CDR3. The rearrangement links TRBV5-1 to TRBJ2-1, with D uncertain. Trimming pared 0 bases from V and 1 base from J, leaving 8 bases between. Germline V gene data show CDR1 as SGHRS and CDR2 as YFSETQ. The CDR3 runs 15 residues. The CDR3, as DNA: TGCGCCAGCAGCTTGGAAGGTGGATCCTACAATGAGCAGTTCTTC. It translates to CASSLEGGSYNEQFF. Looking up the rest from reference TRBV5-1 and TRBJ2-1 gives the full variable domain: KAGVTQTPRYLIKTRGQQVTLSCSPISGHRSVSWYQQTPGQGLQFLFEYFSETQRNKGNFPGRFSGRQFSNSRSEMNVSTLELGDSALYLCASSLEGGSYNEQFFGPGTRLTVL.

The genes are TRBV5-5 and TRBJ2-7; TRBD1 might be the D (6 bases). The CDR3 spans 14 residues. The germline V and J ends were trimmed by 3 bases and 3 bases, with 13 bases remaining between them. Germline V gives CDR1 SGHKS, CDR2 YYEKEE (reference sequence). CDR3 protein: CASSSGTQVYEQYF. The DNA of the CDR3 is TGTGCCAGCAGCTCCGGGACACAAGTCTACGAGCAGTACTTC.

J is TRBJ2-3 and V is TRBV5-1; the match to TRBD2 covers 8 bases. V lost 0 bases, J lost 1 base, and 4 bases stayed unmatched. Germline CDR1 is SGHRS and CDR2 is YFSETQ. This CDR3 comprises 16 residues. CDR3 region: CASSLGPGGGTDTQYF. The CDR3 DNA reads as TGCGCCAGCAGCTTGGGCCCCGGGGGGGGCACAGATACGCAGTATTTT.

J is TRBJ2-3 and V is TRBV18; D gene ambiguous. The V gene's germline CDR1 is KGHSH and CDR2 LQKENI. The CDR3 loop spans 16 amino acids. Trimming removed 5 bases at V and 2 bases at J, with 17 bases between. CDR3 DNA sequence: TGTGCCAGCTCAATGTACGGGCGGAGCTTCACAGATACGCAGTATTTT. Translation gives CASSMYGRSFTDTQYF.

This sequence joins TRBV7-9 and TRBJ1-2; D ambiguous. The CDR3 covers 10 residues. Deletions cut 6 bases from V and 6 bases from J, with 5 bases between. Germline-derived CDR1 and CDR2 are SEHNR and FQNEAQ (reference sequence). The CDR3 bases are TGTGCCAGCAGGCGAGATGGCTACACCTTC. Translation: CASRRDGYTF. The entire variable domain, with the rest obtained from reference TRBV7-9 and TRBJ1-2, is as follows: DTGVSQNPRHKITKRGQNVTFRCDPISEHNRLYWYRQTLGQGPEFLTYFQNEAQLEKSRLLSDRFSAERPKGSFSTLEIQRTEQGDSAMYLCASRRDGYTFGSGTRLTVV.

A single count supports this clone. The chain links TRBV18 to TRBJ2-5; D is unresolved. The CDR3 is 14 residues long. Trimming took 4 bases from V and 2 from J, leaving 11 bases between them. Germline V gene lookup returns CDR1 KGHSH and CDR2 LQKENI. The CDR3 coding sequence is TGTGCCAGCTCACTGATTAAAACTCAAGAGACCCAGTACTTC. It translates to CASSLIKTQETQYF.

This chain links TRBV29-1 with TRBJ1-3, with D unclear. V dropped 7 bases and J dropped 1 base, with 14 bases sitting between them. The CDR3 has 14 residues. Germline V lookup: CDR1 SQVTM, CDR2 ANQGSEA. CDR3 protein: CSDPTQDSGNTIYF. CDR3 nucleotide sequence: TGCAGCGACCCAACCCAGGATTCTGGAAACACCATATATTTT.

The V gene is TRBV18, the J gene TRBJ1-5; 10 bases agree with TRBD1. This CDR3 has 16 amino acids. From germline, CDR1 is KGHSH and CDR2 LQKENI. Trimming cost V 2 bases and J 3 bases; bases outside gene matches: 4. The chain's CDR3 is CASSPATGGLNQPQHF. The CDR3 bases are TGTGCCAGCTCACCAGCGACAGGGGGCCTCAATCAGCCCCAGCATTTT.

The V gene is TRBV6-5, the J gene TRBJ2-3; possibly TRBD1 or TRBD2 for D (5 bases each). The CDR3 is 13 residues long. The ends were cut back, 4 bases at V and 4 bases at J, with 9 bases in the middle. CDR1 is MNHEY, CDR2 SVGAGI, per germline. In nucleotides, the CDR3 is TGTGCCAGCAGTTTTGGGGGTTCAGATACGCAGTATTTT. Residues: CASSFGGSDTQYF.

The V and J genes are TRBV21-1 and TRBJ2-5; whether TRBD1, the table's D call, matches the DNA was not checked. TRBV21-1 is termed a pseudogene. This CDR3 is 16 amino acids long. The CDR3 DNA is TGTGCCAGCAGCAAAGAAACGCCAGGCGCCCCAAAGGCCCAGTACTTC. Its protein product is CASSKETPGAPKAQYF.

With respect to this clone: This same CDR3 is encoded by further DNA sequences in the sample. The chain recombines TRBV28 with TRBJ1-2; a weak D match, TRBD1 (6 bases). V was cut by 5 bases and J by 5 bases, with 12 bases left in between. Germline V lookup: CDR1 MDHEN, CDR2 SYDVKM. CDR3 length: 13 residues. The CDR3 nucleotides read TGTGCCAGCAGTCCGCAGGGGTTATATGGCTACACCTTC. Translating gives CASSPQGLYGYTF.

This rearrangement joins TRBV19 to TRBJ2-6, with 9 bases that match TRBD1. The V gene's germline CDR1 is LNHDA and CDR2 SQIVND (reference sequence). This CDR3 comprises 17 residues. V was clipped by 4 bases and J by 2 bases; unmatched bases: 6. The chain's CDR3 is CASSTPWTGAGANVLTF. CDR3 DNA sequence: TGTGCCAGTAGTACGCCCTGGACAGGGGCTGGGGCCAACGTCCTGACTTTC.

The chain uses TRBV28 and TRBJ1-5; D might be TRBD1 (5 bases). CDR1 and CDR2 (germline): MDHEN, SYDVKM. This CDR3 region has 15 residues. Trimming cost V 5 bases and J 5 bases, with 16 bases left between them. The CDR3: CASSPLGQGYQPQHF. Written as DNA, the CDR3 is TGTGCCAGCAGTCCGCTGGGCCAGGGATATCAGCCCCAGCATTTT. Full variable domain (remainder filled in from reference TRBV28 and TRBJ1-5): DVKVTQSSRYLVKRTGEKVFLECVQDMDHENMFWYRQDPGLGLRLIYFSYDVKMKEKGDIPEGYSVSREKKERFSLILESASTNQTSMYLCASSPLGQGYQPQHFGDGTRLSIL.

The chain links TRBV5-4 to TRBJ2-1; a possible D gene is TRBD1 (6 bases). This CDR3 comprises 16 residues. V was cut by 2 bases and J by 3 bases, with 15 bases left in between. Germline values: CDR1 SGHNT, CDR2 YYREEE (reference sequence). This CDR3 reads CASSFWTVSGYNEQFF. In DNA, the CDR3 is TGTGCCAGCAGCTTTTGGACAGTTTCGGGCTACAATGAGCAGTTCTTC.

The chain carries TRBV18 and TRBJ2-7, with TRBD1 matching over 7 bases. The CDR3 covers 15 residues. Germline V CDR1 and CDR2: KGHSH, LQKENI. J gave up 2 bases and V 3 bases, and 7 bases lay outside the gene matches. CDR3 loop: CASSPPPRGPYEQYF. The CDR3 DNA reads as TGTGCCAGCTCACCTCCCCCGAGGGGGCCCTACGAGCAGTACTTC.

The chain joins TRBV28 to TRBJ2-5; D is ambiguous. Germline V CDR1 and CDR2: MDHEN, SYDVKM. V lost 3 bases and J 1 base, leaving 12 bases between the germline ends. CDR3 length: 15 residues. The CDR3 here is CASSFFQSRQETQYF. The CDR3 region has the DNA TGTGCCAGCAGTTTCTTCCAGTCACGCCAAGAGACCCAGTACTTC. Looking up the rest from reference TRBV28 and TRBJ2-5 gives the full variable domain: DVKVTQSSRYLVKRTGEKVFLECVQDMDHENMFWYRQDPGLGLRLIYFSYDVKMKEKGDIPEGYSVSREKKERFSLILESASTNQTSMYLCASSFFQSRQETQYFGPGTRLLVL.

This clone has a single count. J is TRBJ2-1 and V is TRBV6-6; D call uncertain. The CDR3 is 12 amino acids. Germline CDR1 and CDR2: MNHNY and SVGAGI (reference sequence). V lost 1 base and J lost 12, with 10 bases in between. CDR3 in amino acids: CASSYFRSGQFF. As DNA, the CDR3 is TGTGCCAGCAGTTACTTCAGGAGTGGGCAGTTCTTC.

This clone was seen only once. Other nucleotide sequences in the sample specify the same CDR3. V gene TRBV9 combines with J gene TRBJ2-1; D gene uncertain. The germline V gene encodes CDR1 SGDLS and CDR2 YYNGEE. The length of the CDR3 is 14 residues. V was cut by 2 bases and J by 1 base, with 7 bases left in between. The CDR3 bases are TGTGCCAGCAGCGTCGCAGGTTCCTACAATGAGCAGTTCTTC. It encodes CASSVAGSYNEQFF.

CDR3 region: CSVADTGGAETQYF. The CDR3 DNA sequence: TGCAGCGTGGCCGATACAGGGGGCGCAGAGACCCAGTACTTC. The genes are TRBV29-1 and TRBJ2-5; 9 positions match TRBD1. The J segment lost 4 bases and the V segment lost 6 bases, leaving 9 bases of the junction unmatched. The CDR3 loop spans 14 amino acids. Looked up from germline, CDR1 is SQVTM and CDR2 is ANQGSEA. Filled out from reference TRBV29-1 and TRBJ2-5, the complete variable domain reads SAVISQKPSRDICQRGTSLTIQCQVDSQVTMMFWYRQQPGQSLTLIATANQGSEATYESGFVIDKFPISRPNLTFSTLTVSNMSPEDSSIYLCSVADTGGAETQYFGPGTRLLVL.

This clone was recorded only once. This rearrangement joins TRBV18 to TRBJ1-5; D is undetermined. V lost 11 bases and J lost 2, with 13 bases in between. The CDR3 has 13 residues. CDR1 and CDR2 (germline): KGHSH, LQKENI. CDR3 sequence: CASRDGGNQPQHF. CDR3 nucleotides: TGTGCCTCCCGAGATGGGGGCAATCAGCCCCAGCATTTT.

The chain employs TRBV9 and TRBJ2-1; D gene uncertain. V was clipped by 4 bases and J by 1 base, with 15 bases between them. Germline CDR1 SGDLS, CDR2 YYNGEE. The CDR3 loop spans 16 amino acids. The CDR3 DNA sequence: TGTGCCAGCAGCCCAAAGAGTGGTCATTCCTACAATGAGCAGTTCTTC. It is translated as CASSPKSGHSYNEQFF.